Each of the 31 T cell receptor beta chains below was sequenced from the same sample in a study of blood T cell repertoires in COVID-19. TCRdb keeps only in-frame clones here, not all; method: immunoSEQ multiplex PCR. The sample holds roughly 110,000 clones, about four fifths seen once. The sample consisted of peripheral blood. All receptors come from a woman aged 60-75 years with acute or convalescent COVID-19.

This clone has more than one count but fewer than ten. The rearrangement uses TRBV24-1 and TRBJ2-2; 8 positions match TRBD2. J was trimmed by 7 bases and V by 1 base; bases with no gene match: 10. The CDR3 spans 17 residues. The germline V gene encodes CDR1 KGHDR and CDR2 SFDVKD. The CDR3 nucleotides are TGTGCCACCAGTGATTTCTTAGCGGGGCCCGGGAACGGGGAGCTGTTTTTT. It encodes CATSDFLAGPGNGELFF.

The chain employs TRBV6-5 and TRBJ1-2; tentative D call: TRBD1 (5 bases). The CDR3 is made up of 11 amino acids. CDR1 and CDR2 from the germline V gene are MNHEY and SVGAGI. The V end lost 10 bases, the J end lost 5 bases, and 11 bases lay between the germline ends. This CDR3 reads CATATVYGYTF. CDR3 coding DNA: TGTGCCACCGCGACAGTATATGGCTACACCTTC.

This chain connects TRBV15 to TRBJ2-1; D is unresolved. Looked up from germline, CDR1 is LNHNV and CDR2 is YYDKDF (reference sequence). The CDR3 is 14 residues long. V was pared by 4 bases and J by 10 bases, with 17 bases between. Written as DNA, the CDR3 is TGTGCCACCAGCAAATTTTCCCTGACTCGAGAGCAGTTCTTC. Protein: CATSKFSLTREQFF. Full variable domain (missing parts from reference TRBV15 and TRBJ2-1): DAMVIQNPRYQVTQFGKPVTLSCSQTLNHNVMYWYQQKSSQAPKLLFHYYDKDFNNEADTPDNFQSRRPNTSFCFLDIRSPGLGDTAMYLCATSKFSLTREQFFGPGTRLTVL.

The CDR3: CASSFGQVTDTQYF. The CDR3 DNA reads as TGCGCCAGCAGCTTCGGACAGGTCACAGATACGCAGTATTTT. The J gene is TRBJ2-3, the V gene TRBV5-1, with TRBD1 matching 7 bases. The CDR3 sequence is 14 residues long. Germline values: CDR1 SGHRS, CDR2 YFSETQ. The V gene end was trimmed by 2 bases and the J gene end by 2 bases; junction bases not matched to a gene: 2.

V and J are TRBV5-1 and TRBJ1-6, with D tentatively TRBD1 (5 bases). The CDR3 has 14 residues. Between the trimmed V and J ends, which lost 0 bases and 7 bases, there was a span of 8 bases. Germline CDR1 SGHRS, CDR2 YFSETQ. The CDR3 reads CASSLVRENSPLHF. CDR3 nucleotide sequence: TGCGCCAGCAGCTTGGTCAGGGAAAATTCACCCCTCCACTTT.

The chain uses TRBV29-1 and TRBJ2-3; tentatively, D is TRBD1 (6 bases). Germline V gene sequence: CDR1 SQVTM, CDR2 ANQGSEA. This CDR3 region has 13 residues. V was cut by 6 bases and J by 3 bases, with 13 bases left in between. In DNA form, the CDR3 reads TGCAGCGTGACCCGGGACATTACAGATACGCAGTATTTT. As protein: CSVTRDITDTQYF.

The gene calls are TRBV6-6 and TRBJ2-7; no clear D gene. Germline CDR1 MNHNY, CDR2 SVGAGI (reference sequence). Trimming took off 6 bases at V and 5 bases at J, with 8 bases between the two ends. CDR3 length: 11 amino acids. DNA of the CDR3: TGTGCCAGCAGCCCCCTTCACGAGCAGTACTTC. Protein product: CASSPLHEQYF.

The chain combines TRBV7-2 with TRBJ1-2; 9 nucleotides align to TRBD1. The ends lost 5 bases at V and 8 bases at J; junction bases unmatched: 18. Germline-derived CDR1 and CDR2 are SGHTA and FQGNSA. The CDR3 consists of 17 residues. Written as DNA, the CDR3 is TGTGCCAGCAGCGGTTACCGGGACAGGGATGTAGGTAGGGGCTACACCTTC. This gives the protein CASSGYRDRDVGRGYTF.

The chain links TRBV7-8 to TRBJ2-2; possibly TRBD1 for D (6 bases). This CDR3 comprises 18 residues. V lost 0 bases to trimming and J lost 10 bases, with 24 bases between them. The V gene's germline CDR1 is SGHVS and CDR2 FQNEAQ. CDR3 in amino acids: CASSLANYITTGIEELFF. The CDR3 coding sequence is TGTGCCAGCAGCTTAGCGAACTACATCACAACAGGGATTGAGGAGCTGTTTTTT.

There are a few counts of this clone. The chain links TRBV7-8 to TRBJ1-1; D not certain. The CDR3 is 14 residues long. Trimming cost V 1 base and J 5 bases, with 11 bases left between them. The germline gives CDR1 SGHVS, CDR2 FQNEAQ. CDR3 sequence (DNA): TGTGCCAGCAGCTTAGTAGTCCGGGTAACTGAAGCTTTCTTT. Residues: CASSLVVRVTEAFF.

This rearrangement joins TRBV7-2 to TRBJ2-3; 12 bases are shared with TRBD2. CDR1 SGHTA and CDR2 FQGNSA come from the germline V gene. This CDR3 contains 16 residues. V lost 4 bases and J lost 1; bases outside the gene matches: 3. CDR3 nucleotide sequence: TGTGCCAGCAGCTCTCGACTAGCGGGGGGCACAGATACGCAGTATTTT. Amino acid sequence: CASSSRLAGGTDTQYF. The full variable domain, completed using reference TRBV7-2 and TRBJ2-3, is GAGVSQSPSNKVTEKGKDVELRCDPISGHTALYWYRQSLGQGLEFLIYFQGNSAPDKSGLPSDRFSAERTGGSVSTLTIQRTQQEDSAVYLCASSSRLAGGTDTQYFGPGTRLTVL.

The chain couples TRBV11-2 to TRBJ1-6; D ambiguous. The germline V and J ends were trimmed by 3 bases and 7 bases, with 16 bases remaining between them. The CDR3 spans 16 residues. Germline CDR1 is SGHAT and CDR2 is FQNNGV. The CDR3 DNA is TGTGCCAGCAGCTTCTTCGGAGGCTTGAGAAATTCACCCCTCCACTTT. Its protein is CASSFFGGLRNSPLHF.

This rearrangement joins TRBV19 to TRBJ2-3, with D unresolved. Germline V gene data show CDR1 as LNHDA and CDR2 as SQIVND (reference sequence). This CDR3 is 15 amino acids long. The ends were cut back, 3 bases at V and 2 bases at J, with 12 bases in the middle. The DNA of the CDR3 is TGTGCCAGTAGTATTCAGTCACAGCCCACAGATACGCAGTATTTT. It specifies CASSIQSQPTDTQYF.

The V gene is TRBV2, the J gene TRBJ2-3, with 9 bases matching TRBD1. V trimming: 6 bases; J trimming: 6 bases; junction bases outside the gene matches: 10. Germline V gives CDR1 SNHLY, CDR2 FYNNEI. The CDR3 loop spans 15 amino acids. The DNA for the CDR3 is TGTGCCAGCAGATCGGACAGGGGACCCGAGGATACGCAGTATTTT. This codes for CASRSDRGPEDTQYF.

The gene calls are TRBV7-6 and TRBJ1-3; perhaps TRBD1 as D (5 bases). V was cut by 5 bases and J by 0 bases, with 17 bases left in between. The CDR3 consists of 17 residues. Germline V gene lookup returns CDR1 SGHVS and CDR2 FNYEAQ. CDR3 nucleotides: TGTGCCAGCAGCGTCTCCTCCGGGGGTACCTCTGGAAACACCATATATTTT. Amino acids: CASSVSSGGTSGNTIYF.

The CDR3 loop reads CASSVERVGQPQHF. CDR3 DNA: TGTGCCAGCAGCGTCGAGAGGGTAGGTCAGCCCCAGCATTTT. The chain has TRBV6-5 and TRBJ1-5; D is unresolved. Trimming removed 6 bases at V and 6 bases at J, with 15 bases between. The germline V gene encodes CDR1 MNHEY and CDR2 SVGAGI. The CDR3 runs to 14 residues.

This chain connects TRBV3-1 (or the pseudogene TRBV3-2) to TRBJ1-2; D call uncertain. This CDR3 region has 13 residues. V was pared by 1 base and J by 6 bases, with 9 bases between. Looked up from germline, CDR1 is LGHDT and CDR2 is YNNKEL (reference sequence). CDR3 in amino acids: CASSQARPHGYTF. In nucleotides, the CDR3 is TGTGCCAGCAGCCAAGCGCGGCCTCATGGCTACACCTTC.

This clone was seen a handful of times. The V call is TRBV2, the J call TRBJ1-3; 7 nucleotides agree with TRBD1. J gave up 0 bases and V 7 bases, and 9 bases lay outside the gene matches. Germline values: CDR1 SNHLY, CDR2 FYNNEI. This CDR3 is built from 16 residues. CDR3 bases: TGTGCCAGCAACAGGGGAAGCCCAAGCTCTGGAAACACCATATATTTT. This codes for CASNRGSPSSGNTIYF.

V is TRBV11-2 and J is TRBJ2-2, with D possibly being TRBD1 (6 bases). Germline loops: CDR1 SGHAT, CDR2 FQNNGV. The CDR3 consists of 16 residues. V lost 1 base and J 2 bases, leaving 11 bases between the germline ends. The CDR3 loop reads CASSLVSGANTGELFF. The DNA of the CDR3 is TGTGCCAGCAGCTTAGTCTCAGGGGCTAACACCGGGGAGCTGTTTTTT.

V and J are TRBV27 and TRBJ1-1; 7 bases map to TRBD1. Trimming at V came to 6 bases and at J to 0 bases, leaving 4 bases not matched to a gene. The germline CDR1 and CDR2 sequences are MNHEY and SMNVEV (reference sequence). This CDR3 is 14 amino acids long. The CDR3: CASSADRVNTEAFF. CDR3 DNA: TGTGCCAGCAGCGCTGACAGGGTGAACACTGAAGCTTTCTTT.

V gene TRBV3-1 (or the pseudogene TRBV3-2) combines with J gene TRBJ2-2; 7 positions agree with TRBD2. The CDR3 length is 15 residues. Germline assignment: CDR1 LGHDT and CDR2 YNNKEL (reference sequence). V lost 1 base and J lost 7; bases outside the gene matches: 6. DNA for the CDR3: TGTGCCAGCAGCCAAGTTCCGGGAGGCCTCGGGGAGCTGTTTTTT. This gives the protein CASSQVPGGLGELFF.

In this sample, this clone turned up once. This chain links TRBV18 with TRBJ2-2, with TRBD2 matching over 13 bases. The germline CDR1 and CDR2 sequences are KGHSH and LQKENI. This CDR3 is 17 amino acids long. The ends lost 3 bases at V and 2 bases at J; junction bases unmatched: 3. CDR3 sequence: CASSPRTSGGNTGELFF. The CDR3, as DNA: TGTGCCAGCTCACCGAGGACTAGCGGGGGAAACACCGGGGAGCTGTTTTTT.

The chain has TRBV2 and TRBJ2-2; D might be TRBD1 (6 bases). CDR1 and CDR2 from the germline V gene are SNHLY and FYNNEI. The germline V and J ends were trimmed by 6 bases and 5 bases, with 7 bases remaining between them. CDR3 length equals 12 residues. The CDR3 sequence: CASRTGTGELFF. The CDR3 nucleotides read TGTGCCAGCAGAACAGGGACCGGGGAGCTGTTTTTT.

The CDR3 loop is CASSLRGPSNEKLFF. The CDR3, as DNA: TGTGCCAGCAGCCTCAGGGGGCCATCTAATGAAAAACTGTTTTTT. The chain couples TRBV6-6 to TRBJ1-4, with TRBD1 identical over 8 bases. J lost 3 bases, V lost 6 bases, and 6 bases had no gene match. The length of the CDR3 is 15 residues. Per the germline V gene, CDR1 is MNHNY and CDR2 is SVGAGI (reference sequence).

The J gene is TRBJ2-7, the V gene TRBV6-5; possible D gene TRBD1, 6 bases. V shed 0 bases and J shed 0 bases, with 9 bases lying between them. The CDR3 covers 15 residues. Germline CDR1 MNHEY, CDR2 SVGAGI. CDR3 bases: TGTGCCAGCAGTTACTCCATCAGGGGCTCCTACGAGCAGTACTTC. It is translated as CASSYSIRGSYEQYF.

The chain has TRBV25-1 and TRBJ2-5, with TRBD2 matching over 15 bases. Germline loops: CDR1 MGHDK, CDR2 SYGVNS. J lost 4 bases, V lost 4 bases, and 1 base had no gene match. The CDR3 length is 15 residues. The CDR3 DNA is TGTGCCAGCAGTGCGGGACTAGCGGGGGGAGAGACCCAGTACTTC. Amino acid sequence: CASSAGLAGGETQYF. Supplemented by reference TRBV25-1 and TRBJ2-5, the full variable domain reads EADIYQTPRYLVIGTGKKITLECSQTMGHDKMYWYQQDPGMELHLIHYSYGVNSTEKGDLSSESTVSRIRTEHFPLTLESARPSHTSQYLCASSAGLAGGETQYFGPGTRLLVL.

The V call is TRBV7-9, the J call TRBJ1-2; 12 bases match TRBD1. This CDR3 has 15 amino acids. Per germline, CDR1 SEHNR and CDR2 FQNEAQ (reference sequence). The V segment lost 4 bases and the J segment 6 bases; nucleotides outside the gene matches: 6. The CDR3 nucleotides are TGTGCCAGCAGCTCCGGGGACAGGGGGCGGGATGGCTACACCTTC. Protein product: CASSSGDRGRDGYTF.

The chain recombines TRBV11-2 with TRBJ1-2; weak D call: TRBD1 (6 bases). This CDR3 comprises 14 residues. V lost 0 bases and J lost 8, with 13 bases in between. The germline V gene encodes CDR1 SGHAT and CDR2 FQNNGV. For the CDR3, the DNA is TGTGCCAGCAGCTTAGAAGGGGGGGCAGGAGGCTACACCTTC. This encodes CASSLEGGAGGYTF. Combining the CDR3 with reference TRBV11-2 and TRBJ1-2 gives the whole variable domain EAGVAQSPRYKIIEKRQSVAFWCNPISGHATLYWYQQILGQGPKLLIQFQNNGVVDDSQLPKDRFSAERLKGVDSTLKIQPAKLEDSAVYLCASSLEGGAGGYTFGSGTRLTVV.

This clone was counted only a few times. The V and J genes are TRBV28 and TRBJ1-1; possibly TRBD1 for D (6 bases). The V and J ends lost 3 bases and 6 bases respectively, with 17 bases between them. CDR3 size: 15 residues. Germline lookup yields CDR1 MDHEN and CDR2 SYDVKM. The CDR3 loop is CASSFFGGGGSEAFF. The CDR3, as DNA: TGTGCCAGCAGTTTTTTTGGGGGGGGCGGCTCTGAAGCTTTCTTT. Combining the CDR3 with reference TRBV28 and TRBJ1-1 gives the whole variable domain DVKVTQSSRYLVKRTGEKVFLECVQDMDHENMFWYRQDPGLGLRLIYFSYDVKMKEKGDIPEGYSVSREKKERFSLILESASTNQTSMYLCASSFFGGGGSEAFFGQGTRLTVV.

The chain uses TRBV19 and TRBJ2-7; 13 bases are shared with TRBD2. Germline V gene lookup returns CDR1 LNHDA and CDR2 SQIVND (reference sequence). J gave up 3 bases and V 4 bases, and 3 bases lay outside the gene matches. The length of the CDR3 is 15 residues. The chain's CDR3 is CASSSRTSGSYEQYF. The CDR3 DNA reads as TGTGCCAGTAGTAGCCGGACTAGCGGGAGCTACGAGCAGTACTTC.

V gene TRBV19 combines with J gene TRBJ1-2, with a possible D match to TRBD1 (6 bases). V lost 2 bases, J lost 2 bases, and 9 bases lay in between. The length of the CDR3 is 14 residues. From germline, CDR1 is LNHDA and CDR2 SQIVND (reference sequence). The CDR3 is CASSIFGGNYGYTF. CDR3 DNA: TGTGCCAGTAGTATATTTGGGGGCAACTATGGCTACACCTTC.